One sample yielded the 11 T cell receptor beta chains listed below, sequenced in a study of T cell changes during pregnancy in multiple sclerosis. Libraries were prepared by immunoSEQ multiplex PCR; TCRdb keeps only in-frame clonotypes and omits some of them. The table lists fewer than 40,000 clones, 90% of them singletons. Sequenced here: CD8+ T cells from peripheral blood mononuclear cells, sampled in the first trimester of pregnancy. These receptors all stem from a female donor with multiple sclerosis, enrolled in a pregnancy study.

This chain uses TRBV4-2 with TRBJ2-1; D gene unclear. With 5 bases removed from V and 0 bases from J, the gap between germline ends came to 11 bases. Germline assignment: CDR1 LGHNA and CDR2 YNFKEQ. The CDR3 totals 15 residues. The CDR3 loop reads CASSARSSSYNEQFF. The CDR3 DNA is TGTGCCAGCAGCGCCCGCTCGAGCTCCTACAATGAGCAGTTCTTC.

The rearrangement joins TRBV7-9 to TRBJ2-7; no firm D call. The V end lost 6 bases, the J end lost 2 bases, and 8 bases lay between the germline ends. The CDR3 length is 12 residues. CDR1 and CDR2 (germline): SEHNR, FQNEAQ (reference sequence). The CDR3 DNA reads TGTGCCAGCAGTCGTAGCCCCTACGAGCAGTACTTC. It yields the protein CASSRSPYEQYF. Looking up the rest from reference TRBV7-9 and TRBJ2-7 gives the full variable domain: DTGVSQNPRHKITKRGQNVTFRCDPISEHNRLYWYRQTLGQGPEFLTYFQNEAQLEKSRLLSDRFSAERPKGSFSTLEIQRTEQGDSAMYLCASSRSPYEQYFGPGTRLTVT.

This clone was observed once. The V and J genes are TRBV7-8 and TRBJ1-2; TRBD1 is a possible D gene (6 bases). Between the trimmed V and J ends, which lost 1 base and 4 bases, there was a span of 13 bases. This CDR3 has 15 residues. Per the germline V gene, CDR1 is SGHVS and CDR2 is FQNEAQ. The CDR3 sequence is CASSLVGGAAYGYTF. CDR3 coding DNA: TGTGCCAGCAGCTTAGTCGGGGGGGCGGCCTATGGCTACACCTTC.

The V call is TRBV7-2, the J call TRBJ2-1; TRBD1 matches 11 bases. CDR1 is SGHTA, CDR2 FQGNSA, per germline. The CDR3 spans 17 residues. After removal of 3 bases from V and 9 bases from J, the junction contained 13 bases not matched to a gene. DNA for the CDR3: TGTGCCAGCAGCTTGGTCCGGGGACAGGGGGTGGCCTCTGAGCAGTTCTTC. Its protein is CASSLVRGQGVASEQFF.

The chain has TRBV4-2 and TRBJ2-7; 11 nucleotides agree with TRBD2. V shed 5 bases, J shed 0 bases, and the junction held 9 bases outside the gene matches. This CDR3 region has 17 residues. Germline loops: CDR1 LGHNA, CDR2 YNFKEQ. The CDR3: CASSARIAGGDSYEQYF. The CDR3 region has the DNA TGTGCCAGCAGCGCACGCATAGCGGGAGGGGACTCCTACGAGCAGTACTTC.

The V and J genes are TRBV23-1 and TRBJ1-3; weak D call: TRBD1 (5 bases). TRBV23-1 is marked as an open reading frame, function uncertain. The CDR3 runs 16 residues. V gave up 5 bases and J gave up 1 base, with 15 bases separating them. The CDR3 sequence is CASSSTQELSGNTIYF. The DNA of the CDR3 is TGCGCCAGCAGTTCAACACAGGAACTTTCTGGAAACACCATATATTTT.

The CDR3 region is CASSPIDRVETGELFF. CDR3 sequence (DNA): TGTGCCAGTAGTCCCATTGACAGGGTTGAGACCGGGGAGCTGTTTTTT. The chain has TRBV19 and TRBJ2-2; TRBD1 agrees at 7 bases. The CDR3 runs 16 residues. Per the germline V gene, CDR1 is LNHDA and CDR2 is SQIVND (reference sequence). V trimming: 5 bases; J trimming: 5 bases; junction bases outside the gene matches: 11. The complete variable domain, with remaining parts taken from reference TRBV19 and TRBJ2-2, reads DGGITQSPKYLFRKEGQNVTLSCEQNLNHDAMYWYRQDPGQGLRLIYYSQIVNDFQKGDIAEGYSVSREKKESFPLTVTSAQKNPTAFYLCASSPIDRVETGELFFGEGSRLTVL.

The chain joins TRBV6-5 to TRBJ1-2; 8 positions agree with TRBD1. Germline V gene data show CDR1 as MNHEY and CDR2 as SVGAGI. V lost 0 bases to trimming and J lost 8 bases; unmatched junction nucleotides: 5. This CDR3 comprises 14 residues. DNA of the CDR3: TGTGCCAGCAGTTACTCCCAGGGGGCGAGAGGCTACACCTTC. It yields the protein CASSYSQGARGYTF.

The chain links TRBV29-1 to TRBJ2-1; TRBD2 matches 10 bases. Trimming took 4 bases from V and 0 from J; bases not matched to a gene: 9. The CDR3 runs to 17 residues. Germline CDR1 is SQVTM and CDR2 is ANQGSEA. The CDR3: CSVGGIAGGSSYNEQFF. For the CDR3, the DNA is TGCAGCGTTGGGGGGATAGCGGGAGGCAGCTCCTACAATGAGCAGTTCTTC.

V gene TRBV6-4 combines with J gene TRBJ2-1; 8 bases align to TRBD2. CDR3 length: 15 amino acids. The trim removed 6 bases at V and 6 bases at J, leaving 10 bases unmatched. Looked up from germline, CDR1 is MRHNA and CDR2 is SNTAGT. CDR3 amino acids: CASSHETSASNEQFF. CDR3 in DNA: TGTGCCAGCAGCCACGAGACTAGCGCGAGCAATGAGCAGTTCTTC.

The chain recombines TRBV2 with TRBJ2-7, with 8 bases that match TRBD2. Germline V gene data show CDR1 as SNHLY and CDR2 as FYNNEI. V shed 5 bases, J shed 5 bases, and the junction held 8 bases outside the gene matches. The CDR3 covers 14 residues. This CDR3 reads CASSPREGVHEQYF. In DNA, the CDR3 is TGTGCCAGCAGTCCTCGGGAGGGCGTTCACGAGCAGTACTTC.